This TCR beta chain was retrieved from a study of T cell changes during pregnancy in multiple sclerosis. The V and J ends lost 2 bases and 7 bases, in that order; junction bases with no gene match: 13. The germline V gene has CDR1 SQVTM and CDR2 ANQGSEA. The CDR3 length is 16 residues. The data were produced by immunoSEQ multiplex PCR, yet TCRdb's version contains in-frame clones alone and is incomplete. The table lists 35,000 to 40,000 clones, 91% of them singletons, with 6.1% in the top ten. The rearrangement links TRBV29-1 to TRBJ2-3, with 9 positions matching TRBD2. Sequencing used CD8+ T cells from peripheral blood mononuclear cells, obtained in the second trimester of pregnancy. The sequence was collected from a female donor with multiple sclerosis, enrolled in a pregnancy study. DNA for the CDR3: TGCAGCGTTGAAATTGGGGAGCGGGGGGCCTCCCATACGCAGTATTTT. It is translated as CSVEIGERGASHTQYF.